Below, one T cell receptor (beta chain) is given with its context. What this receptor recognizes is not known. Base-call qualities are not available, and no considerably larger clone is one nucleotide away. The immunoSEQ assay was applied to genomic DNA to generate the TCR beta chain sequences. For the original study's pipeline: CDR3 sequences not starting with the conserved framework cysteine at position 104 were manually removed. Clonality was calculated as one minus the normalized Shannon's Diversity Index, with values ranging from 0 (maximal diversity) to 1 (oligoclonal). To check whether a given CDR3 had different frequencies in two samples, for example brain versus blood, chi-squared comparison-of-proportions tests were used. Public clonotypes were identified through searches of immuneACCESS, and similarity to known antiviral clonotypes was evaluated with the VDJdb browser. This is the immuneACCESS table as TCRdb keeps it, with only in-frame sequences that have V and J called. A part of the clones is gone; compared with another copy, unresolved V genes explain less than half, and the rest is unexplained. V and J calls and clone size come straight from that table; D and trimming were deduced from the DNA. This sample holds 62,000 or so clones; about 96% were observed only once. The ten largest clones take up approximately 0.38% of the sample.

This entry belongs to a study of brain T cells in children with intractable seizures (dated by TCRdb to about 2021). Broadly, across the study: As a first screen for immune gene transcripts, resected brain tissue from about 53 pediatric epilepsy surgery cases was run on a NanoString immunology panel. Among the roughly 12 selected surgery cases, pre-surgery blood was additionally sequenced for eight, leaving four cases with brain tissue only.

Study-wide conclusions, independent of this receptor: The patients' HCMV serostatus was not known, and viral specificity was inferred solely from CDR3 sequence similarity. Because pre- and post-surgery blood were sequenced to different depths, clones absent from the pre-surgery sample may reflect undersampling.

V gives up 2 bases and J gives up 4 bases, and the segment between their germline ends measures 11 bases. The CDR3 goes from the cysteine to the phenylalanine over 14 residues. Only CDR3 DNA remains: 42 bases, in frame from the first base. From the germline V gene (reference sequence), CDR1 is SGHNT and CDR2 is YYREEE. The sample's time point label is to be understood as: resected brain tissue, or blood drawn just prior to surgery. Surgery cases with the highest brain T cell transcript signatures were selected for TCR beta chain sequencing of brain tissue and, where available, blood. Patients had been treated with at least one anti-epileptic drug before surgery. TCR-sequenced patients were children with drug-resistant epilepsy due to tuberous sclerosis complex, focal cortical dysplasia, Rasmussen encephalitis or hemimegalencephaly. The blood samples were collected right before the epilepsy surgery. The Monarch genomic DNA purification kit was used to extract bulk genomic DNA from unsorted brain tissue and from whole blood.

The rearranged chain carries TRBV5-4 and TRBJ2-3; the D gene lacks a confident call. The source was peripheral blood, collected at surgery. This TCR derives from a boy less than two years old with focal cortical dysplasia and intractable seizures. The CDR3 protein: CASSFVLQADTQYF. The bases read TGTGCCAGCAGCTTCGTCCTCCAAGCAGATACGCAGTATTTT.